The sequence of this TCR beta chain was determined in a study of beta chain features in type 1 diabetes. V was shortened by 4 bases and J by 4 bases, with 13 bases between the two germline ends. The CDR3 is 13 residues long. Germline V gene data show CDR1 as SQVTM and CDR2 as ANQGSEA. Comments on this clone: Its antigen is as yet unknown.

Study results and caveats: TCRB CDR3 length was moderately but significantly reduced in all four CD4+ subsets of Type 1 diabetes patients.

Isolated RNA was reverse transcribed in full, so expressed TCRB transcripts were sequenced. TCRdb keeps only in-frame clones here, not all; method: immunoSEQ multiplex PCR. This table has about 900,000 clones, 15% to 20% appearing once. Sequenced input: naive CD4+ T cells from blood. The chain recombines TRBV29-1 with TRBJ1-2, with D perhaps TRBD1 (6 bases). This receptor was identified in a woman aged 18-29 years in good health. CDR3 DNA sequence: TGCAGCGTTGTGTCGGGGGCTGTCTATGGCTACACCTTC. As protein: CSVVSGAVYGYTF.